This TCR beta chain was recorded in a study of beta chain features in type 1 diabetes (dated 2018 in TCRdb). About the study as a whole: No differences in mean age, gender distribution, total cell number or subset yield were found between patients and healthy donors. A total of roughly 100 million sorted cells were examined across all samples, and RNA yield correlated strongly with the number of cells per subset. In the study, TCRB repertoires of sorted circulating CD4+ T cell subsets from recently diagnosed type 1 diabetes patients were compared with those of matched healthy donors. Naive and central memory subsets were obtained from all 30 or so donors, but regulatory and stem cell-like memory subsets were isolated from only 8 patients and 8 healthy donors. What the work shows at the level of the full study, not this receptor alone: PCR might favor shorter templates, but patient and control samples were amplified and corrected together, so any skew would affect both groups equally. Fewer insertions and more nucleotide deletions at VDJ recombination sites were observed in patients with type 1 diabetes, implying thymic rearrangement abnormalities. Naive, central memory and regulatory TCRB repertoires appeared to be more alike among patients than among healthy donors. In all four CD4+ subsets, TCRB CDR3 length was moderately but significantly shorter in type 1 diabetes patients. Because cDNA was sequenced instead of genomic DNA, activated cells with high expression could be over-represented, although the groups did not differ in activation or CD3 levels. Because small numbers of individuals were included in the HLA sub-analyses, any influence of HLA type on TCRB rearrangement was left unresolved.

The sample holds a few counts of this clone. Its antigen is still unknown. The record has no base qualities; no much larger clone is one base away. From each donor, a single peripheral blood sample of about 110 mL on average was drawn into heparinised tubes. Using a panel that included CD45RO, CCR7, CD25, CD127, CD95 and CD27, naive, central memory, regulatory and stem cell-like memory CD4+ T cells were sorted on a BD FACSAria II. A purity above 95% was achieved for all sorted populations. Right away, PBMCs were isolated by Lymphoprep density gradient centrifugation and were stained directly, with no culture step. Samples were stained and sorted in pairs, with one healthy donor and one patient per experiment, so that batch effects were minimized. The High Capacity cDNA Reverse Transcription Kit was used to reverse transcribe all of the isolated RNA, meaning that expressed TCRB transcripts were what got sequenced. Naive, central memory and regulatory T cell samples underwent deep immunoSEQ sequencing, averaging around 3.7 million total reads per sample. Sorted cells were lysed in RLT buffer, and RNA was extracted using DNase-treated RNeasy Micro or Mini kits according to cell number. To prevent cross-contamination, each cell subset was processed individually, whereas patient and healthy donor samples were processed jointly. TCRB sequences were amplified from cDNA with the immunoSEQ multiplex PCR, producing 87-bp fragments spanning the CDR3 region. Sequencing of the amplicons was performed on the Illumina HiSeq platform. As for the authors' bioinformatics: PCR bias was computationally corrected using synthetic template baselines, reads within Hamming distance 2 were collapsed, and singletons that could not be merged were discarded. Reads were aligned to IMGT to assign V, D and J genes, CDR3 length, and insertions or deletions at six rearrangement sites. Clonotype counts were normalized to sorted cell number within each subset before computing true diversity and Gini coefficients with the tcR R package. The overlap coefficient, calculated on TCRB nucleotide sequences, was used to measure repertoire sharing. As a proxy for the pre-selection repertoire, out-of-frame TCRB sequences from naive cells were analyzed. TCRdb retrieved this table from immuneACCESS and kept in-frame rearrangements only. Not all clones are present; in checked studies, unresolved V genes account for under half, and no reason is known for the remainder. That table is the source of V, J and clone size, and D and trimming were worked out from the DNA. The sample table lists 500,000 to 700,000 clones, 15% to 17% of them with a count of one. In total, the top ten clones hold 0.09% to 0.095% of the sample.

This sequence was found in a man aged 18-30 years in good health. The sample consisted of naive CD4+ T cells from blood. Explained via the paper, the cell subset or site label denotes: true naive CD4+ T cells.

The bases read TGTGCCAGCTCATTCGGGATAGGGAACACTGAAGCTTTCTTT. This yields the protein CASSFGIGNTEAFF. This sequence uses TRBV18 and TRBJ1-1; the D gene is not confidently resolved. Cut back by 5 bases and 1 base, the V and J ends lie 11 bases apart. There are 14 amino acids in the CDR3, from cysteine to phenylalanine inclusive. Only the CDR3 DNA is retained, 42 bases long and in frame from the first base. In the germline V gene, CDR1 corresponds to KGHSH and CDR2 to LQKENI.